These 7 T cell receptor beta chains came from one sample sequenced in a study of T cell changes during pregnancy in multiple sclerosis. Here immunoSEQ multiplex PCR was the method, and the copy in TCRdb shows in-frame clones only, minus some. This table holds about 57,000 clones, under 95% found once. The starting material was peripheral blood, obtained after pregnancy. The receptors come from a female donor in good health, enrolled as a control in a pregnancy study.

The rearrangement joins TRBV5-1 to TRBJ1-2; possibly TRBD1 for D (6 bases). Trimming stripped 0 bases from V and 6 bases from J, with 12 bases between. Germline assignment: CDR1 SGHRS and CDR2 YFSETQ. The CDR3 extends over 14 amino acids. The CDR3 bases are TGCGCCAGCAGCTTGGTCCAGGGGTCCGATGGCTACACCTTC. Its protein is CASSLVQGSDGYTF.

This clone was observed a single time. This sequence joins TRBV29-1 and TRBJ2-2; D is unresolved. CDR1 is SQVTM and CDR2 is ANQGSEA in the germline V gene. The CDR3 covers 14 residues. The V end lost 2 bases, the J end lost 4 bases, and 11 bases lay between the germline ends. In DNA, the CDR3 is TGCAGCGTTGAACCACGTACGGGCACCGGGGAGCTGTTTTTT. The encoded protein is CSVEPRTGTGELFF.

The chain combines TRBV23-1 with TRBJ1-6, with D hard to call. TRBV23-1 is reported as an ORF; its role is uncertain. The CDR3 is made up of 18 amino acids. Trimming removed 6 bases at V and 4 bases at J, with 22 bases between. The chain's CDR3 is CASRVQGGARRYNSPLHF. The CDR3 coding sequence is TGCGCCAGCAGAGTTCAAGGCGGTGCGCGACGGTATAATTCACCCCTCCACTTT.

The CDR3 loop reads CASSPGLDLGGELFF. CDR3 DNA: TGTGCCAGCAGCCCCGGACTAGACTTGGGCGGGGAGCTGTTTTTT. The V gene is TRBV5-4, the J gene TRBJ2-2; 7 bases line up with TRBD2. V lost 4 bases, J lost 7 bases, and 10 bases stayed unmatched. The CDR3 length is 15 residues. CDR1 SGHNT and CDR2 YYREEE come from the germline V gene (reference sequence).

CDR3 sequence: CASSPRTGRANEKLFF. CDR3 coding DNA: TGTGCCAGCAGTCCCCGGACAGGGAGGGCGAATGAAAAACTGTTTTTT. This rearrangement joins TRBV28 to TRBJ1-4; TRBD1 agrees at 8 bases. Germline assignment: CDR1 MDHEN and CDR2 SYDVKM. V dropped 5 bases and J dropped 5; count of bases not matched to a gene: 10. The CDR3 is 16 amino acids. The complete variable domain, with remaining parts taken from reference TRBV28 and TRBJ1-4, reads DVKVTQSSRYLVKRTGEKVFLECVQDMDHENMFWYRQDPGLGLRLIYFSYDVKMKEKGDIPEGYSVSREKKERFSLILESASTNQTSMYLCASSPRTGRANEKLFFGSGTQLSVL.

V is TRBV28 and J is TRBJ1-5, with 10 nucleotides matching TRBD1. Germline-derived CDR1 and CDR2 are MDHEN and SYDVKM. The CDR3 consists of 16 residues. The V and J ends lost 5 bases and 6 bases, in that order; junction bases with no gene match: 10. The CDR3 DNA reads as TGTGCCAGCAGTCACGGGACAGGGGCGGGCGCTCAGCCCCAGCATTTT. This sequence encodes CASSHGTGAGAQPQHF.

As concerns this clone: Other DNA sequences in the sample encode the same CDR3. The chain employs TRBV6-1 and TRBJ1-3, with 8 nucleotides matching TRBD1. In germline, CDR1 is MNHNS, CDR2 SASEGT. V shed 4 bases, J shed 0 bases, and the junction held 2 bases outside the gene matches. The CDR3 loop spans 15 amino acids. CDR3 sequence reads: CASSGDRFSGNTIYF. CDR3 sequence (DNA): TGTGCCAGCAGTGGGGACAGGTTCTCTGGAAACACCATATATTTT.